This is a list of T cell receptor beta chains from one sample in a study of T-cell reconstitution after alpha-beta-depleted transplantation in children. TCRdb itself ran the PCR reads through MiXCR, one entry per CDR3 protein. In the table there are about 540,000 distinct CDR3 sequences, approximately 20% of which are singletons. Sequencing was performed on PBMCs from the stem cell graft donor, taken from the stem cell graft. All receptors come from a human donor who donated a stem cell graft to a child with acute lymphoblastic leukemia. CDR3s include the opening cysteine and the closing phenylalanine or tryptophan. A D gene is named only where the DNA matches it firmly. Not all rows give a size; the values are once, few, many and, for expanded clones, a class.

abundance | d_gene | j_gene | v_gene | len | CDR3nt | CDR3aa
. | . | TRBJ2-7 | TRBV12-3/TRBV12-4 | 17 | TGTGCCAGCAGTTTTGACTACTCAGACAGTTTTTCCTACGAGCAGTACTTC | CASSFDYSDSFSYEQYF
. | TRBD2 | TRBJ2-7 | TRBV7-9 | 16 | TGTGCCAGCAGTCGAGTAGCGGGAGGAGTCCCCCACGAGCAGTACTTC | CASSRVAGGVPHEQYF
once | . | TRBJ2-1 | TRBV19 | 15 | TGTGCCAGTAGTATCAAGGGAGGTGGTTACAATGAGCAGTTCTTC | CASSIKGGGYNEQFF
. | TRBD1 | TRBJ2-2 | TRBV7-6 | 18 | TGTGCCAGCAGCTTAGGGATAGCCGGGACAGCGAACACCGGGGAGCTGTTTTTT | CASSLGIAGTANTGELFF
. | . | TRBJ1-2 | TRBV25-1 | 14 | TGTGCCAGCAGTGAATTGAAAGGGAACTATGGCTACACCTTC | CASSELKGNYGYTF
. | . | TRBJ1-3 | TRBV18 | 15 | TGTGCCAGCTCACCAGTCAGATTCTCTGGAAACACCATATATTTT | CASSPVRFSGNTIYF
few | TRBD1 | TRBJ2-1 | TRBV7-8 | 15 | TGTGCCAGCAGCCCTACCGGGACAGCCTTTTCCGAGCAGTTCTTC | CASSPTGTAFSEQFF
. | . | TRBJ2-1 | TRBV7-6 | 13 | TGTGCCAGCAGCTTAACTCTGGGGAATGAGCAGTTCTTC | CASSLTLGNEQFF
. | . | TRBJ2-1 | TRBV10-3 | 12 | TGTGCCATCAGTGAACCGATCAATGAGCAGTTCTTC | CAISEPINEQFF
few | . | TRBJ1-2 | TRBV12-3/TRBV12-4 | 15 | TGTGCCAGCAGTTTGGGGGGGGACACCTACTATGGCTACACCTTC | CASSLGGDTYYGYTF
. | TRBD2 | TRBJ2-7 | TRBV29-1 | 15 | TGCAGCGTTGAAAAGGGGCCCGGGAGGCCTTCCGAGCAGTACTTC | CSVEKGPGRPSEQYF
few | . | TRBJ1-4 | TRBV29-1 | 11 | TGCAGCGTTCGGCGGGCTGAAAAACTGTTTTTT | CSVRRAEKLFF
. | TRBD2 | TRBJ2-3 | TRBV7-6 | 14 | TGTGCCAGCAGCTACGGACTAGGCACAGATACGCAGTATTTT | CASSYGLGTDTQYF
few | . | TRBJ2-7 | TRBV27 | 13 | TGTGCCAGCAGTTTGGCCCCCAAGGAGGAGCAGTACTTC | CASSLAPKEEQYF
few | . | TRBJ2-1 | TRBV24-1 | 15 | TGTGCCACCACTTCCTCTCATAATTCAGGACCTGAGCAGTTCTTC | CATTSSHNSGPEQFF
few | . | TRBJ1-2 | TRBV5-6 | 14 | TGTGCCAGCAGCTCCTATACAGGGATCTATGGCTACACCTTC | CASSSYTGIYGYTF
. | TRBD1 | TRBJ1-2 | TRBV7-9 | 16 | TGTGCCAGCAGCTTATTCTCTCATGACAGGGTCTATGGCTACACCTTC | CASSLFSHDRVYGYTF
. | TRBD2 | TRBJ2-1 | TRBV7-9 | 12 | TGTGCCAACCTAGCGGGAGTCCCAGAGCAGTTCTTC | CANLAGVPEQFF
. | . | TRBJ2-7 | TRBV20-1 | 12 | TGCAGCCCGGGACAAATTGTTTACGAGCAGTACTTC | CSPGQIVYEQYF
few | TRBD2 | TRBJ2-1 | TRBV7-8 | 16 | TGTGCCAGCACCACTCAACCGGGACTAGCTCGGCATGAGCAGTTCTTC | CASTTQPGLARHEQFF
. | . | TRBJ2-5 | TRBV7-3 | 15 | TGTGCCAGCAGCTTACGGCCCGACCCGGGGGAGACCCAGTACTTC | CASSLRPDPGETQYF
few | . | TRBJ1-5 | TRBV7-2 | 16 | TGTGCCAGCAGCCTGGGGGGCCAATATAGCAATCAGCCCCAGCATTTT | CASSLGGQYSNQPQHF
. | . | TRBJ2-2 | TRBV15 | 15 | TGTGCCACCAGCAGAAACACAGGGACGAACGGGGAGCTGTTTTTT | CATSRNTGTNGELFF
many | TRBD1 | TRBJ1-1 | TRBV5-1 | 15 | TGCGCCAGCAGCTCGAGGACAGGGCTGAACACTGAAGCTTTCTTT | CASSSRTGLNTEAFF
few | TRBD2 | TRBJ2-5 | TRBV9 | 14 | TGTGCCAGCAGCGTAGCGGGAGGGCTCGAGACCCAGTACTTC | CASSVAGGLETQYF
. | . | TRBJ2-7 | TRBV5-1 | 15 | TGCGCCAGCAGCTTGGCCGTGGGGTTACGGGACGAGCAGTACTTC | CASSLAVGLRDEQYF
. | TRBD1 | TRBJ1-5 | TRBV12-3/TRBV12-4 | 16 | TGTGCCAGCAGTTTCCAACAGGGGGAATTTGGACAGCCCCAGCATTTT | CASSFQQGEFGQPQHF
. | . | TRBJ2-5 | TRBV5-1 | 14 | TGCGCCAGCAGCTTTGGCGAACGCCAGGAGACCCAGTACTTC | CASSFGERQETQYF
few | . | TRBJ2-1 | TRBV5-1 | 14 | TGCGCCAGCAGCTTGACTAGCCGTGACAATGAGCAGTTCTTC | CASSLTSRDNEQFF
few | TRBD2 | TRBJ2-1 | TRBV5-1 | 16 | TGCGCCAGCAGCTTGGGTATAGCGGGAGGGTACGATGAGCAGTTCTTC | CASSLGIAGGYDEQFF
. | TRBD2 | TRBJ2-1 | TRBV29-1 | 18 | TGCAGCGGGGGACGCCCCTTGGTTATAGCGGGAGCCAGTAATGAGCAGTTCTTC | CSGGRPLVIAGASNEQFF
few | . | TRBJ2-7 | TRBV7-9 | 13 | TGTGCCAGCAGCTTAGTTAACAGGGACGAGCAGTACTTC | CASSLVNRDEQYF
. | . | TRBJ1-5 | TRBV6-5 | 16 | TGTGCCAGCAGTTACCAAGCGGCAGGAGGCAATCAGCCCCAGCATTTT | CASSYQAAGGNQPQHF
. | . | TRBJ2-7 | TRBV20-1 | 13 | TGCAGTGGTACCCACTCATTCTCCTACGAGCAGTACTTC | CSGTHSFSYEQYF
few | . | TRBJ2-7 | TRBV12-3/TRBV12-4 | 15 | TGTGCCAGCAGTTTAAGGGAGAGGGTAGCCTACGAGCAGTACTTC | CASSLRERVAYEQYF
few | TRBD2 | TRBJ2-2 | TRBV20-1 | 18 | TGCAGTGCTAGAGGATTGCGAGCGGGGCCCGCGAACACCGGGGAGCTGTTTTTT | CSARGLRAGPANTGELFF
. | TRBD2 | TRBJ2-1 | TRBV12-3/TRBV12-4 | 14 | TGTGCCAGCAATGGACTAGCGGGCGGCAATGAGCAGTTCTTC | CASNGLAGGNEQFF
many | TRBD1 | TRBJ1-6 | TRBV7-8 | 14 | TGTGCCAGCAGCTTGGACAGGGGTAATTCACCCCTCCACTTT | CASSLDRGNSPLHF
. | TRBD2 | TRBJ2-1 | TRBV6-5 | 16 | TGTGCCAGCAGTACTCGTGCGGGAGGGTCCTACAATGAGCAGTTCTTC | CASSTRAGGSYNEQFF
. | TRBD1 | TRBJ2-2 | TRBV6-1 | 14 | TGTGCCATTCCGGGACAGGGAGTCACCGGGGAGCTGTTTTTT | CAIPGQGVTGELFF
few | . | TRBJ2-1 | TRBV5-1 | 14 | TGCGCCAGCAGCCCGGAGAGTGCCCCGGGACGTCAGTTCTTC | CASSPESAPGRQFF
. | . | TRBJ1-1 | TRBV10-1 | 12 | TGCGCCAGCAGTGAGGACAGTACTGAAGCTTTCTTT | CASSEDSTEAFF
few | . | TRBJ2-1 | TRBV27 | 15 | TGTGCCAGCAGTTTAATAGCGGCTCCTAAGGATGAGCAGTTCTTC | CASSLIAAPKDEQFF
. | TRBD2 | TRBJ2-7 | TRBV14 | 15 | TGTGCCAGCAGCCTGTTAGCGGGGCTTCCCTACGAGCAGTACTTC | CASSLLAGLPYEQYF
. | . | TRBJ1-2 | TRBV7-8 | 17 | TGTGCCAGCAGCCACCCGGTGGCGGTCAGAGGGAACTATGGCTACACCTTC | CASSHPVAVRGNYGYTF
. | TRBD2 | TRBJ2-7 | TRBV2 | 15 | TGTGCCAGCAGCGCTTCTAGCGGGAGATGGGTCGAGCAGTACTTC | CASSASSGRWVEQYF
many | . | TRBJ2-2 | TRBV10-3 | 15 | TGTGCCATCAGTGATACAGGAGGGGACACCGGGGAGCTGTTTTTT | CAISDTGGDTGELFF
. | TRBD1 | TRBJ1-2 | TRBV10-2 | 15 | TGCGCCAGCTCTCGAGAGGGGGCACCGGGCTATGGCTACACCTTC | CASSREGAPGYGYTF
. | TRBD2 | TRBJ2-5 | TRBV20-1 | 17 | TGCAGTGCTAGAGGTGACGGGCGGGAGGAGCGGTATGAGACCCAGTACTTC | CSARGDGREERYETQYF
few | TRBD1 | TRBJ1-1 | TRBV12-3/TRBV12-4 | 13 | TGTGCCATCAGTCTCCGGGACAGGTATGAAGCTTTCTTT | CAISLRDRYEAFF
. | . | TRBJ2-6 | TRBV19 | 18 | TGTGCCAGTCACCGACGGGAAAAATTTCCCTCTGGGGCCAACGTCCTGACTTTC | CASHRREKFPSGANVLTF
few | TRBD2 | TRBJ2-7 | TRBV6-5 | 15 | TGTGCCAGCAGTTACTTGACTAGCGGGAGTAGCGAGCAGTACTTC | CASSYLTSGSSEQYF
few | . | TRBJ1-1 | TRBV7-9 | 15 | TGTGCCAGCAGCTTAGCGGCAGGGACAAACACTGAAGCTTTCTTT | CASSLAAGTNTEAFF
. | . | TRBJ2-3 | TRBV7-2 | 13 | TGTGCCAGCAGACGTGGAGGCACAGATACGCAGTATTTT | CASRRGGTDTQYF